This is a list of T cell receptor beta chains from one sample in a study of Graves' ophthalmopathy and Graves' hyperthyroidism. Each CDR3 protein gets one entry after TCRdb re-called the multiplex PCR reads with MiXCR. The sample holds hundreds of thousands of distinct CDR3 sequences, about 22% seen once. The material sequenced was peripheral blood. These receptors came from a woman aged 50 to 65 with Graves' ophthalmopathy. CDR3s include the opening cysteine and the closing phenylalanine or tryptophan. The order of the fields is V gene, J gene, clone size, D gene, CDR3 protein, CDR3 DNA. The D gene is left open where the match is weak. Clone size, where shown, is once, few, many, or a class for clones that have expanded.

>TRBV28|TRBJ2-2|many|TRBD2
CASSSGVRWTRLNTGELFF
TGTGCCAGCAGTTCCGGGGTTCGCTGGACTAGACTGAACACCGGGGAGCTGTTTTTT
>TRBV15|TRBJ1-1|many|-
CATSRDLGRMTEAFF
TGTGCCACCAGCAGAGATTTGGGTCGCATGACTGAAGCTTTCTTT
>TRBV6-9|TRBJ2-7|many|-
CASSYGRVGGRNPQRAHEQYF
TGTGCCAGCAGTTATGGACGGGTCGGGGGTAGGAACCCCCAACGGGCCCACGAGCAGTACTTC
>TRBV6-1|TRBJ2-7|many|TRBD2
CASSEADLAGASSYEQYF
TGTGCCAGCAGTGAAGCGGATCTAGCGGGGGCCTCTTCCTACGAGCAGTACTTC
>TRBV19|TRBJ2-5|many|-
CASSMTTGGGETQYF
TGTGCCAGTAGTATGACCACAGGGGGGGGTGAGACCCAGTACTTC
>TRBV4-1|TRBJ2-2|many|TRBD1
CASSHFTTQGAGELFF
TGCGCCAGCAGCCATTTCACCACTCAGGGGGCAGGGGAGCTGTTTTTT
>TRBV7-2|TRBJ2-2|many|-
CASSLVLVTGELFF
TGTGCCAGCAGCTTAGTTCTTGTTACCGGGGAGCTGTTTTTT
>TRBV2|TRBJ2-7|-|-
CASAPGRGTYEQYF
TGTGCCAGCGCACCGGGGCGGGGTACCTACGAGCAGTACTTC
>TRBV5-5|TRBJ1-5|many|-
CASSLMAQGNQPQHF
TGTGCCAGCAGCTTGATGGCACAGGGCAATCAGCCCCAGCATTTT
>TRBV29-1|TRBJ1-1|many|TRBD1
CSVAKGQGYEAFF
TGCAGCGTTGCAAAGGGACAGGGGTATGAAGCTTTCTTT
>TRBV6-1|TRBJ1-1|many|-
CASSESELNTEAFF
TGTGCCAGCAGTGAATCGGAGTTGAACACTGAAGCTTTCTTT
>TRBV27|TRBJ1-1|many|-
CASSGGQLNTEAFF
TGTGCCAGCTCCGGAGGACAGCTGAACACTGAAGCTTTCTTT
>TRBV6-1|TRBJ1-1|many|-
CASSEGYTEAFF
TGTGCCAGCAGTGAAGGGTACACTGAAGCTTTCTTT